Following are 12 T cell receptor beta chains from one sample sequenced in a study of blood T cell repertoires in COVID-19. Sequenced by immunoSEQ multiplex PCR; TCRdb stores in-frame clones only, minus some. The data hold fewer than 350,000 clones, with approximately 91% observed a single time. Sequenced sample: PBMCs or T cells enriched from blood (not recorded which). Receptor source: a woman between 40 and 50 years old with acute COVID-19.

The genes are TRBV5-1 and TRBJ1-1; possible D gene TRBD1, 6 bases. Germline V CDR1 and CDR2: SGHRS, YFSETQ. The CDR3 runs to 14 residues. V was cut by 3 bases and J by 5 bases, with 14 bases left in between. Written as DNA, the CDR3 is TGCGCCAGCAGCTCAGGGGACGGGAAAACTGAAGCTTTCTTT. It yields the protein CASSSGDGKTEAFF.

CDR3 sequence: CASSFSGGNTGELFF. Here the CDR3 DNA reads TGTGCCAGCAGCTTCAGCGGGGGGAACACCGGGGAGCTGTTTTTT. The V and J genes are TRBV7-6 and TRBJ2-2; 8 bases line up with TRBD2. CDR3 length: 15 amino acids. The germline V gene has CDR1 SGHVS and CDR2 FNYEAQ. V dropped 3 bases and J dropped 1; count of bases not matched to a gene: 1. Based on the CDR3 plus reference TRBV7-6 and TRBJ2-2, the full variable domain is GAGVSQSPRYKVTKRGQDVALRCDPISGHVSLYWYRQALGQGPEFLTYFNYEAQQDKSGLPNDRFSAERPEGSISTLTIQRTEQRDSAMYRCASSFSGGNTGELFFGEGSRLTVL.

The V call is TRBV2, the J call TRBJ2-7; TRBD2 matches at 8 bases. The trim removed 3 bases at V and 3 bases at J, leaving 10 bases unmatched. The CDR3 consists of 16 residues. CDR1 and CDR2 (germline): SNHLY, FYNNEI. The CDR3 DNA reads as TGTGCCAGCAGTGACGCCTCACTAGCGGAACACTACGAGCAGTACTTC. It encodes CASSDASLAEHYEQYF.

CDR3 in DNA: TGTGCCAGCAGTCCATACCCACCACTAGCGGGACAAGAGACCCAGTACTTC. It specifies CASSPYPPLAGQETQYF. V and J are TRBV6-2 or TRBV6-3 and TRBJ2-5; 10 bases match TRBD2. CDR1 is MNHEY, CDR2 SVGEGT, per germline. The CDR3 covers 17 residues. With 5 bases clipped from V and 2 bases from J, the junction kept 11 bases outside the gene matches.

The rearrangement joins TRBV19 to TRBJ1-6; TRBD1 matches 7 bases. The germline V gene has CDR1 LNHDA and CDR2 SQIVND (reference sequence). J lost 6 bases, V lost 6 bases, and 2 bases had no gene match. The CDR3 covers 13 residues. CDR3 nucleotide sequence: TGTGCCAGTAGAGGACAGGTTAATTCACCCCTCCACTTT. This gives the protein CASRGQVNSPLHF.

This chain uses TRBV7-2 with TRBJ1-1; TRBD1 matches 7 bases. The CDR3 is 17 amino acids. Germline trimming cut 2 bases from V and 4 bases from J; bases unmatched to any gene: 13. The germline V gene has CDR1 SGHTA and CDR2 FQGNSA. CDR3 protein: CASSLFGTVRVITEAFF. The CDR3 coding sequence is TGTGCCAGCAGCTTATTCGGGACAGTGAGGGTCATCACTGAAGCTTTCTTT.

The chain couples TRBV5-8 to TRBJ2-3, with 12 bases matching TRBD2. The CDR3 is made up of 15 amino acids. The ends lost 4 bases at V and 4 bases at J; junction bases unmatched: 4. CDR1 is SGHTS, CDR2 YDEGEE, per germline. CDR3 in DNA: TGTGCCAGCAGCCTCGGACTAGCGGGGCCAGATACGCAGTATTTT. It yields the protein CASSLGLAGPDTQYF. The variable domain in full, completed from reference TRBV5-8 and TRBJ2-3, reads EAGVTQSPTHLIKTRGQQATLRCSPISGHTSVYWYQQALGLGLQFLLWYDEGEERNRGNFPPRFSGRQFPNYSSELNVNALELEDSALYLCASSLGLAGPDTQYFGPGTRLTVL.

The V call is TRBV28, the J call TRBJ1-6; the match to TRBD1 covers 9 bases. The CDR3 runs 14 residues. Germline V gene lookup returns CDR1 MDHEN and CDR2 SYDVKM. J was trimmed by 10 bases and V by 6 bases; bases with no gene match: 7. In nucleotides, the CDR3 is TGTGCCAGCAGGATACAGGGGGCACCCTCACCCCTCCACTTT. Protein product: CASRIQGAPSPLHF.

This chain's CDR3 is CASSLADHGYNEKLFF. The DNA for the CDR3 is TGTGCCAGCAGCTTGGCCGATCACGGGTATAATGAAAAACTGTTTTTT. This chain connects TRBV5-6 to TRBJ1-4; D is unresolved. The V end lost 0 bases, the J end lost 4 bases, and 13 bases lay between the germline ends. Germline V lookup: CDR1 SGHDT, CDR2 YYEEEE. This CDR3 comprises 16 residues. Full variable domain (outside the CDR3, taken from reference TRBV5-6 and TRBJ1-4): DAGVTQSPTHLIKTRGQQVTLRCSPKSGHDTVSWYQQALGQGPQFIFQYYEEEERQRGNFPDRFSGHQFPNYSSELNVNALLLGDSALYLCASSLADHGYNEKLFFGSGTQLSVL.

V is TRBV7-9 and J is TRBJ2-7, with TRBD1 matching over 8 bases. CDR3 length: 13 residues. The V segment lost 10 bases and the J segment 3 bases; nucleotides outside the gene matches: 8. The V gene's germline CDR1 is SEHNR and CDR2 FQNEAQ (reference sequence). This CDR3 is CATSPGQVYEQYF. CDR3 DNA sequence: TGTGCCACCTCCCCGGGACAGGTCTACGAGCAGTACTTC.

The CDR3 DNA reads TGCAGCGTTGAGGGGGGGAGGCCCTCCACAGATACGCAGTATTTT. Amino acids: CSVEGGRPSTDTQYF. The rearrangement links TRBV29-1 to TRBJ2-3; TRBD2 agrees at 7 bases. CDR1 and CDR2 (germline): SQVTM, ANQGSEA. V shed 3 bases, J shed 2 bases, and the junction held 8 bases outside the gene matches. This CDR3 has 15 residues.

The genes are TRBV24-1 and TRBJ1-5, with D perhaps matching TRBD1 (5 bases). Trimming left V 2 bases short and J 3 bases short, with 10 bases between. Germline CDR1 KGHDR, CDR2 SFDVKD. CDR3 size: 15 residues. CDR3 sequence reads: CATSDSRQLNQPQHF. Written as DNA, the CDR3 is TGTGCCACCAGTGATTCCAGACAGCTCAATCAGCCCCAGCATTTT.